This T cell receptor beta chain was captured by sequencing in a study of T cells after yellow fever vaccination. Each CDR3 protein gets one entry after TCRdb re-called the 5' RACE reads with MiXCR. The table lists approximately 550,000 distinct CDR3 sequences, roughly 13% of them singletons. This CDR3 spans 14 amino acids. The V segment lost 5 bases and the J segment 2 bases; nucleotides outside the gene matches: 5. Germline values: CDR1 SGHRS, CDR2 YFSETQ. The starting material was PBMCs, obtained on the day of the yellow fever booster vaccination. The TCR comes from a man aged 30 to 45 who received the YFV17D yellow fever vaccine. The rearrangement links TRBV5-1 to TRBJ2-7; 9 positions match TRBD2. This chain's CDR3 is CASRYSGSTYEQYF. The CDR3 DNA follows: TGCGCCAGCAGATATAGCGGGAGTACCTACGAGCAGTACTTC.